This TCR beta chain was found in a study of blood T cell repertoires in COVID-19. The overall study: The United States, Italy and Spain were the sources of the acute and convalescent COVID-19 samples. Sources were T cells, B-cell-depleted T cells, or PBMCs; the material itself was cDNA or gDNA.

In the authors' workflow: Estimates of nucleated cell counts were drawn from the amplification of reference gene primers. Here immunoSEQ multiplex PCR was the method, and the copy in TCRdb shows in-frame clones only, minus some. That table supplies the V and J calls and clone size; D and trimming were determined from the DNA. The table includes about 240,000 clones, 85% to 90% detected once. Trimming left V 5 bases short and J 2 bases short, with 20 bases between. The germline V gene encodes CDR1 SGHTA and CDR2 FQGNSA. The CDR3 covers 17 residues. Patients at the Seattle site were enrolled during active infection and followed longitudinally.

The genes are TRBV7-2 and TRBJ2-3; D might be TRBD2 (5 bases). This TCR was recovered from a woman in her forties or fifties with COVID-19, enrolled during active disease. Sequenced material: peripheral blood. The CDR3 region is CASSRVSSGAYTDTQYF. CDR3 DNA sequence: TGTGCCAGCAGCAGGGTGAGCAGCGGAGCATACACAGATACGCAGTATTTT. The whole variable domain, filled in from reference TRBV7-2 and TRBJ2-3, reads GAGVSQSPSNKVTEKGKDVELRCDPISGHTALYWYRQSLGQGLEFLIYFQGNSAPDKSGLPSDRFSAERTGGSVSTLTIQRTQQEDSAVYLCASSRVSSGAYTDTQYFGPGTRLTVL.